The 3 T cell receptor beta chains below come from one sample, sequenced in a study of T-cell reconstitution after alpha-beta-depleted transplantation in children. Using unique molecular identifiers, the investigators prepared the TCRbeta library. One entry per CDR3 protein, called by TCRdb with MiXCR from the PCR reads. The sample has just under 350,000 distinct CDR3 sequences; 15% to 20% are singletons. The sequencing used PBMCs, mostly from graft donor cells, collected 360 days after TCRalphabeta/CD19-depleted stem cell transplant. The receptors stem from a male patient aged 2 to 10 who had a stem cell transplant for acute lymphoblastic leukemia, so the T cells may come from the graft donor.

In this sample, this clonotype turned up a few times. CDR3 DNA: TGTGCCAGCAGCTTGTTCGGGAGCTACACAGATACGCAGTATTTT. It is translated as CASSLFGSYTDTQYF. The rearrangement links TRBV11-2 to TRBJ2-3, with a possible D match to TRBD2 (6 bases). The CDR3 extends over 15 amino acids. V was pared by 3 bases and J by 2 bases, with 12 bases between. Germline CDR1 and CDR2: SGHAT and FQNNGV.

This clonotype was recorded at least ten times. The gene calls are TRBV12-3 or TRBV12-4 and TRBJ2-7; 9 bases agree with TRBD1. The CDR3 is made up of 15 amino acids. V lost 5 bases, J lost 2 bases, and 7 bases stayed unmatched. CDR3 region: CASSGTGLPTYEQYF. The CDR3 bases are TGTGCCAGCAGTGGGACAGGGCTGCCTACCTACGAGCAGTACTTC.

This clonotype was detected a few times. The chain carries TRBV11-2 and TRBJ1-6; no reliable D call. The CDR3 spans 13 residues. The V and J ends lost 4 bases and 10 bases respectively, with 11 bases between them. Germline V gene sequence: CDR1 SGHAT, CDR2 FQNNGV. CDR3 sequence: CASSSGSASPLHF. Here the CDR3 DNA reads TGTGCCAGCAGCTCCGGATCGGCGTCACCCCTCCACTTT. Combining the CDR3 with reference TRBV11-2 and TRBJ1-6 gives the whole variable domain EAGVAQSPRYKIIEKRQSVAFWCNPISGHATLYWYQQILGQGPKLLIQFQNNGVVDDSQLPKDRFSAERLKGVDSTLKIQPAKLEDSAVYLCASSSGSASPLHFGNGTRLTVT.